These 26 T cell receptor beta chains originate from one sample sequenced in a study of blood T cell repertoires in COVID-19. Some clones are missing from TCRdb's copy, which holds only in-frame ones; the method was immunoSEQ multiplex PCR. The sample holds more than 95,000 clones, about 80% seen once. Sequenced material: peripheral blood. The receptors were sampled from a man in his 70s with acute or convalescent COVID-19.

The rearrangement uses TRBV19 and TRBJ2-3; 8 bases align to TRBD2. V trimming: 5 bases; J trimming: 4 bases; junction bases outside the gene matches: 5. Per the germline V gene, CDR1 is LNHDA and CDR2 is SQIVND (reference sequence). The CDR3 consists of 14 residues. The CDR3 DNA reads as TGTGCCAGTAGTCTTACGGGAGGGTCAGATACGCAGTATTTT. Amino acids: CASSLTGGSDTQYF.

The chain carries TRBV30 and TRBJ1-2; 9 bases align to TRBD1. Germline V gene data show CDR1 as GTSNPN and CDR2 as SVGIG (reference sequence). Unmatched junction bases numbered 7, after V lost 1 base and J lost 7 bases. The CDR3 is made up of 14 amino acids. CDR3 nucleotide sequence: TGTGCCTGGAGTGATACAACAGGGGGCGTTGGCTACACCTTC. Its translation is CAWSDTTGGVGYTF.

The rearrangement links TRBV20-1 to TRBJ2-1; possible D gene TRBD2, 5 bases. Trimming left V 3 bases short and J 0 bases short, with 15 bases between. Germline values: CDR1 DFQATT, CDR2 SNEGSKA (reference sequence). The CDR3 loop spans 16 amino acids. The CDR3: CSASAGRRSSYNEQFF. As DNA, the CDR3 is TGCAGTGCTAGTGCGGGTCGCCGGAGCTCCTACAATGAGCAGTTCTTC.

This chain links TRBV5-1 with TRBJ1-1; D might be TRBD1 (5 bases). The CDR3 contains 15 residues. Germline lookup yields CDR1 SGHRS and CDR2 YFSETQ. Trimming stripped 3 bases from V and 0 bases from J, with 12 bases between. CDR3 amino acids: CASSWGDLMNTEAFF. In DNA, the CDR3 is TGCGCCAGCAGCTGGGGGGACTTGATGAACACTGAAGCTTTCTTT.

The V and J genes are TRBV24-1 and TRBJ2-1, with a possible D match to TRBD2 (6 bases). The germline V gene encodes CDR1 KGHDR and CDR2 SFDVKD. The CDR3 consists of 15 residues. With 4 bases removed from V and 6 bases from J, the gap between germline ends came to 15 bases. The CDR3 bases are TGTGCCACCAGTGACCCCGGGGCCGGGGGCAATGAGCAGTTCTTC. This sequence encodes CATSDPGAGGNEQFF.

The V and J genes are TRBV4-2 and TRBJ1-1; D is uncertain. Germline CDR1 and CDR2: LGHNA and YNFKEQ. V was pared by 5 bases and J by 1 base, with 8 bases between. The CDR3 spans 13 residues. The DNA of the CDR3 is TGTGCCAGCAGCACCGCGGGGAACACTGAAGCTTTCTTT. Amino acids: CASSTAGNTEAFF.

This chain links TRBV3-1 (or the pseudogene TRBV3-2) with TRBJ2-7; 11 bases line up with TRBD2. V shed 5 bases, J shed 5 bases, and the junction held 5 bases outside the gene matches. The CDR3 totals 14 residues. CDR1 is LGHDT and CDR2 is YNNKEL in the germline V gene (reference sequence). The DNA of the CDR3 is TGTGCCAGCAGCACTAGCGGGAGCCCCCACGAGCAGTACTTC. This translates into CASSTSGSPHEQYF.

This clone appeared once. The chain employs TRBV9 and TRBJ2-5, with D perhaps TRBD1 (6 bases). V gave up 3 bases and J gave up 5 bases, with 11 bases separating them. The germline V gene encodes CDR1 SGDLS and CDR2 YYNGEE. The CDR3 totals 13 residues. The CDR3 nucleotides are TGTGCCAGCAGCGGGGGCCAGGGGGAGACCCAGTACTTC. This codes for CASSGGQGETQYF.

The chain recombines TRBV2 with TRBJ2-3, with 11 nucleotides matching TRBD1. Trimming removed 6 bases from V and 1 base from J; junction bases left unmatched: 24. Looked up from germline, CDR1 is SNHLY and CDR2 is FYNNEI. The CDR3 covers 22 residues. The CDR3, as DNA: TGTGCCAGCAGCTCGGACAGGGGGCGCCCAGGAGAGAGCGGTGGGTGCACAGATACGCAGTATTTT. Amino acid sequence: CASSSDRGRPGESGGCTDTQYF.

The rearrangement joins TRBV9 to TRBJ1-1, with 9 nucleotides matching TRBD1. The germline gives CDR1 SGDLS, CDR2 YYNGEE. The CDR3 is 14 residues long. V trimming: 3 bases; J trimming: 6 bases; junction bases outside the gene matches: 6. The CDR3 DNA reads TGTGCCAGCAGCGGACAACAGGGGGCTGCTGAAGCTTTCTTT. Its protein product is CASSGQQGAAEAFF.

The rearrangement links TRBV7-8 to TRBJ1-5; D possibly corresponds to TRBD1 (6 bases). This CDR3 contains 14 residues. Germline V gene sequence: CDR1 SGHVS, CDR2 FQNEAQ. The V gene lost 1 base and the J gene lost 5 bases, with 9 bases spanning the gap. The CDR3 DNA sequence: TGTGCCAGCAGCTTAGAACAGGGATATCAGCCCCAGCATTTT. Translated, it gives CASSLEQGYQPQHF.

V gene TRBV28 combines with J gene TRBJ2-1; 7 bases map to TRBD2. The CDR3 length is 14 residues. CDR1 is MDHEN, CDR2 SYDVKM, per germline. Trimming took 3 bases from V and 1 from J; bases not matched to a gene: 0. CDR3 sequence: CASSLGGSYNEQFF. CDR3 nucleotide sequence: TGTGCCAGCAGTTTGGGGGGGTCCTACAATGAGCAGTTCTTC.

This clone was seen only a few times. This chain connects TRBV2 to TRBJ1-5; 11 nucleotides agree with TRBD1. With 6 bases clipped from V and 3 bases from J, the junction kept 4 bases outside the gene matches. The CDR3 contains 15 residues. Germline values: CDR1 SNHLY, CDR2 FYNNEI. CDR3 DNA sequence: TGTGCCAGCAGGGGACAGGGGGTTTCCAATCAGCCCCAGCATTTT. It specifies CASRGQGVSNQPQHF.

The chain employs TRBV3-1 (or the pseudogene TRBV3-2) and TRBJ2-3; TRBD2 might be the D (6 bases). The CDR3 has 14 amino acids. CDR1 LGHDT and CDR2 YNNKEL come from the germline V gene (reference sequence). V was clipped by 8 bases and J by 8 bases, with 20 bases between them. For the CDR3, the DNA is TGTGCCAGCCCTCTCCTGCGGGATGACGTTACGCAGTATTTT. Amino acids: CASPLLRDDVTQYF.

This chain connects TRBV5-6 to TRBJ1-2, with no clear D. This CDR3 has 11 residues. Trimming pared 0 bases from V and 7 bases from J, leaving 4 bases between. From germline, CDR1 is SGHDT and CDR2 YYEEEE. CDR3 residues: CASSLGVGYTF. CDR3 coding DNA: TGTGCCAGCAGCTTGGGAGTTGGCTACACCTTC.

The V call is TRBV9, the J call TRBJ1-2; 8 nucleotides agree with TRBD1. Per the germline V gene, CDR1 is SGDLS and CDR2 is YYNGEE. The CDR3 is made up of 16 amino acids. J gave up 2 bases and V 3 bases, and 9 bases lay outside the gene matches. As DNA, the CDR3 is TGTGCCAGCAGCGGACAGAGCGGACAGGGCAACTATGGCTACACCTTC. Protein: CASSGQSGQGNYGYTF.

The chain joins TRBV5-8 to TRBJ1-4; D remains ambiguous. V lost 4 bases and J lost 7, with 14 bases in between. Germline V gene data show CDR1 as SGHTS and CDR2 as YDEGEE. The CDR3 consists of 14 residues. CDR3 protein: CASSPHARSEKLFF. CDR3 sequence (DNA): TGTGCCAGCAGCCCGCATGCTAGGAGTGAAAAACTGTTTTTT. The whole variable domain, filled in from reference TRBV5-8 and TRBJ1-4, reads EAGVTQSPTHLIKTRGQQATLRCSPISGHTSVYWYQQALGLGLQFLLWYDEGEERNRGNFPPRFSGRQFPNYSSELNVNALELEDSALYLCASSPHARSEKLFFGSGTQLSVL.

V usage is TRBV5-1 and J usage is TRBJ1-4, with 7 bases identical to TRBD1. With 4 bases clipped from V and 8 bases from J, the junction kept 8 bases outside the gene matches. The V gene's germline CDR1 is SGHRS and CDR2 YFSETQ. This CDR3 contains 14 residues. This CDR3 is CASSLDRVQEKLFF. CDR3 sequence (DNA): TGCGCCAGCAGCCTAGACAGGGTACAGGAAAAACTGTTTTTT. The whole variable domain, remainder taken from reference TRBV5-1 and TRBJ1-4, is KAGVTQTPRYLIKTRGQQVTLSCSPISGHRSVSWYQQTPGQGLQFLFEYFSETQRNKGNFPGRFSGRQFSNSRSEMNVSTLELGDSALYLCASSLDRVQEKLFFGSGTQLSVL.

V is TRBV5-1 and J is TRBJ1-2; possibly TRBD1 for D (5 bases). CDR3 size: 14 residues. V was cut by 7 bases and J by 4 bases, with 17 bases left in between. Germline V gene data show CDR1 as SGHRS and CDR2 as YFSETQ. CDR3 in amino acids: CASAYRGESYGYTF. The CDR3 DNA sequence: TGCGCCAGCGCTTATCGGGGGGAGAGCTATGGCTACACCTTC.

The CDR3 here is CASSYSTGGGSEKLFF. The CDR3 DNA follows: TGTGCCAGCAGTTACTCGACAGGGGGAGGTAGTGAAAAACTGTTTTTT. This chain joins TRBV6-5 and TRBJ1-4; 9 bases agree with TRBD1. Germline CDR1 reads MNHEY; CDR2 reads SVGAGI. The V gene end was trimmed by 0 bases and the J gene end by 7 bases; junction bases not matched to a gene: 6. The CDR3 runs 16 residues.

This clone was counted a single time. This chain links TRBV24-1 with TRBJ2-1; TRBD2 aligns across 8 bases. V shed 0 bases, J shed 1 base, and the junction held 1 base outside the gene matches. From germline, CDR1 is KGHDR and CDR2 SFDVKD. The CDR3 is made up of 16 amino acids. The CDR3 coding sequence is TGTGCCACCAGTGATTTGCGGGGGGGATCCTACAATGAGCAGTTCTTC. It is translated as CATSDLRGGSYNEQFF.

This sequence joins TRBV7-8 and TRBJ1-2; possibly TRBD1 for D (6 bases). CDR1 is SGHVS and CDR2 is FQNEAQ in the germline V gene. This CDR3 region has 15 residues. V dropped 1 base and J dropped 6 bases, with 15 bases sitting between them. CDR3 in DNA: TGTGCCAGCAGCTTAGTAGGGCGCAGGGGTGATGGCTACACCTTC. This gives the protein CASSLVGRRGDGYTF.

This clone was recorded only once. The chain recombines TRBV27 with TRBJ1-2; 8 bases match TRBD1. CDR3 length: 14 amino acids. Unmatched junction bases numbered 8, after V lost 7 bases and J lost 4 bases. Germline V gene sequence: CDR1 MNHEY, CDR2 SMNVEV (reference sequence). CDR3 sequence (DNA): TGTGCCAGCAAGGGACAGGCAATGGGCTATGGCTACACCTTC. Translating gives CASKGQAMGYGYTF.

CDR3 residues: CASSLGVEGSYNSPLHF. CDR3 DNA: TGTGCCAGCAGTCTCGGCGTGGAGGGCTCCTATAATTCACCCCTCCACTTT. The V gene is TRBV6-6, the J gene TRBJ1-6; D unclear. Germline V gene sequence: CDR1 MNHNY, CDR2 SVGAGI (reference sequence). The length of the CDR3 is 17 residues. Trimming shortened V by 5 bases and J by 0 bases, and 14 bases separated the two germline ends.

This clone was seen a handful of times. The rearrangement joins TRBV2 to TRBJ1-5, with D maybe TRBD1 (5 bases). From germline, CDR1 is SNHLY and CDR2 FYNNEI. Deletions cut 7 bases from V and 11 bases from J, with 15 bases between. The CDR3 has 12 amino acids. CDR3 residues: CASTQGGRAQHF. Written as DNA, the CDR3 is TGTGCCAGCACCCAGGGCGGTCGGGCCCAGCATTTT.

The chain joins TRBV12-1 to TRBJ1-3; the D call of TRBD1 is as the table states it, not checked on the DNA. TRBV12-1 is labeled a pseudogene. This CDR3 is 16 amino acids long. The chain's CDR3 is CASSIPRQGSGNTIYF. The CDR3 DNA reads as TGTGCCAGCAGCATCCCGAGACAGGGGTCAGGAAACACCATATATTTT.